This TCR beta chain appears in the sequencing data of a study of blood T cell repertoires in COVID-19. Trimming shortened V by 1 base and J by 9 bases, and 10 bases separated the two germline ends. This CDR3 has 13 amino acids. Germline CDR1 and CDR2: SGHVS and FQNEAQ. This clone was seen a few times. Sequencing used immunoSEQ multiplex PCR; TCRdb keeps in-frame clones, though not all of them. The table shows some 240,000 clones, with 80% occurring only once. The clonotype originates from a human donor in a cohort sampled during active COVID-19. J is TRBJ1-5 and V is TRBV7-8; no definite D call. Sample: peripheral blood. DNA for the CDR3: TGTGCCAGCAGCTTAGGGGCGGGTGGGCCCCAGCATTTT. It codes for CASSLGAGGPQHF.